The present T cell receptor (beta chain) was sequenced within a study of blood T cell repertoires in COVID-19. On the study more broadly: T cells, B-cell-depleted T cells, or PBMCs provided the cDNA or gDNA that served as material.

Per the original data handling: How many nucleated cells were present was estimated from reference gene primer amplification. The protocol was immunoSEQ multiplex PCR, while the TCRdb copy is restricted to in-frame clones and leaves out a portion. The V and J calls and clone size are taken from that table; D and trimming were inferred from the DNA. There are 330,000 or so clones in the sample; roughly 86% occur only once, and around 10% lies in the top ten. Germline loops: CDR1 SNHLY, CDR2 FYNNEI. V lost 6 bases and J lost 11; bases outside the gene matches: 14. The CDR3 is made up of 16 amino acids. This clone was recorded at least ten times. Seattle's enrolled individuals joined amid active infection and were then monitored longitudinally.

V is TRBV2 and J is TRBJ1-6, with 9 bases identical to TRBD1. The sequence came from a young man with COVID-19, enrolled during active disease. Material: peripheral blood. The CDR3 sequence is CASRPGQGAGRTPLHF. In DNA, the CDR3 is TGTGCCAGCAGGCCGGGACAGGGTGCGGGTAGAACACCCCTCCACTTT.